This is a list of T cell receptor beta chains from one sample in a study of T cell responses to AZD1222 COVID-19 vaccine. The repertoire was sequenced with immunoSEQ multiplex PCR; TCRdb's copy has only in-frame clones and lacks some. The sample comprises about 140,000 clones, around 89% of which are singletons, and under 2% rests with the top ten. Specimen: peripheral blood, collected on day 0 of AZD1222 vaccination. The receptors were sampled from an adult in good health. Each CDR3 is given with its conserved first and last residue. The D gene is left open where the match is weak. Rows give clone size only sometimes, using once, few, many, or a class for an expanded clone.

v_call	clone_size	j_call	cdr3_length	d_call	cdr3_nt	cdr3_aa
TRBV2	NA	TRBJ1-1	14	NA	TGTGCCAGCAGTGAAGGTCCCGGACGGACTGAAGCTTTCTTT	CASSEGPGRTEAFF
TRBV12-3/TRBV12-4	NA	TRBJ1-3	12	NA	TGTGCCAGCAGTTTTTATGGAAACACCATATATTTT	CASSFYGNTIYF
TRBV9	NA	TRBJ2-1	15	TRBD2	TGTGCCAGCAGCGTAGGGACTAGCGGGAGTCATGAGCAGTTCTTC	CASSVGTSGSHEQFF
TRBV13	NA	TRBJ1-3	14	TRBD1	TGTGCCAGCAGCTGGGGGACAGGGGAAAACACCATATATTTT	CASSWGTGENTIYF
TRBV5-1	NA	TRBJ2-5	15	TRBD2	TGCGCCAGCAGCTCGGGACTACATATCCAAGAGACCCAGTACTTC	CASSSGLHIQETQYF
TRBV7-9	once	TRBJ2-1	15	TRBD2	TGTGCCAGCAGCCCAAAGCGGGAGGGCCACAATGAGCAGTTCTTC	CASSPKREGHNEQFF
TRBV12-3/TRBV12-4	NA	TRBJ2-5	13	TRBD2	TGTGCCAGCAGTCCGCAAATAGCGGGACCTTGGTACTTC	CASSPQIAGPWYF
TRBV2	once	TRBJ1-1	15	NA	TGTGCCAGCAGTGAAGCGGCCCAGCCGAACACTGAAGCTTTCTTT	CASSEAAQPNTEAFF
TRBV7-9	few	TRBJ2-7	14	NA	TGTGCCAGCAGCTCTATCGCGCAAGCCTACGAGCAGTACTTC	CASSSIAQAYEQYF
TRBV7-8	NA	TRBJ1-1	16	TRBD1	TGTGCCAGCAGCTTAGTACCGGGACAGCGGAACACTGAAGCTTTCTTT	CASSLVPGQRNTEAFF
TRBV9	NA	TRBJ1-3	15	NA	TGTGCCAGCAGCGTAGTGGGCGGGTGGGGAAACACCATATATTTT	CASSVVGGWGNTIYF
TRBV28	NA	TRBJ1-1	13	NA	TGTGCCAGCAGCTTCCAACGGGGCCTGGAAGCTTTCTTT	CASSFQRGLEAFF
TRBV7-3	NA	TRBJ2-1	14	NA	TGTGCCAGCAGCTTAATCTCTGGTGAGGATGAGCAGTTCTTC	CASSLISGEDEQFF
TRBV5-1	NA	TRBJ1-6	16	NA	TGCGCCAGCAGCTTGGATGCAGGGATCGATAATTCACCCCTCCACTTT	CASSLDAGIDNSPLHF
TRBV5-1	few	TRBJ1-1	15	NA	TGCGCCAGCAGCTTGGGGAATGCGGTCAACACTGAAGCTTTCTTT	CASSLGNAVNTEAFF
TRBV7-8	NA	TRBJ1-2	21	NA	TGTGCCAGCAGCGACCGATACCAAGGGGGGGATGAGAAGACGGCTAACTATGGCTACACCTTC	CASSDRYQGGDEKTANYGYTF
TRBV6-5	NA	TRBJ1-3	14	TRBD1	TGTGCCAGCAGTCGACAGGGGTTTGGAAACACCATATATTTT	CASSRQGFGNTIYF
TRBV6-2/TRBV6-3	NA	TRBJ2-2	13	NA	TGTGCCAGCAGTTACGGGGGGCTCGGGGAGCTGTTTTTT	CASSYGGLGELFF
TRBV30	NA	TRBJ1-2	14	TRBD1	TGTGCCTGGAAGGACCAGGGGGTTCTCTATGGCTACACCTTC	CAWKDQGVLYGYTF
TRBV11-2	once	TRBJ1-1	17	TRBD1	TGTGCCAGCAGCTTAGGGGGACAGGCGGTTATGAACACTGAAGCTTTCTTT	CASSLGGQAVMNTEAFF
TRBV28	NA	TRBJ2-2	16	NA	TGTGCCAGCAGCCCTCCCACAACAGCGAACACCGGGGAGCTGTTTTTT	CASSPPTTANTGELFF
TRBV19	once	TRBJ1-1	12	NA	TGTGCCAGTAGTATCAGGAACACTGAAGCTTTCTTT	CASSIRNTEAFF
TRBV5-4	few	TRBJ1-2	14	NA	TGTGCCAGCAGCCGGGAGGGAGCTTCGTATGGCTACACCTTC	CASSREGASYGYTF
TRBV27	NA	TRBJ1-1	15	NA	TGTGCCAGCAGTTCCACCCAAGGCCGTAACACTGAAGCTTTCTTT	CASSSTQGRNTEAFF
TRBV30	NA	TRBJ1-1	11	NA	TGTGCCTGGAGTCGAAGGGGTAAAGCTTTCTTT	CAWSRRGKAFF
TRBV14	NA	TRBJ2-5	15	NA	TGTGCCAGCAGCCCATACACCGGGTTTACGGGGACCCAGTACTTC	CASSPYTGFTGTQYF
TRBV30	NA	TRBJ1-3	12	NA	TGTGCCTGGGGAGGAGAGGGGAACACCATATATTTT	CAWGGEGNTIYF
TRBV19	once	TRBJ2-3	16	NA	TGTGCCAGTAGTATAGCGGAGCGGTTGGGCACAGATACGCAGTATTTT	CASSIAERLGTDTQYF
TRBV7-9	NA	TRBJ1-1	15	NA	TGTGCCAGCAGCTTAGCGTCTCGGGGGAACACTGAAGCTTTCTTT	CASSLASRGNTEAFF
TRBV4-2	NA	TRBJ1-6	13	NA	TGTGCCAGCAGCCCGGAGGGTAATTCACCCCTCCACTTT	CASSPEGNSPLHF
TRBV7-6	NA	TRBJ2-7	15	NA	TGTGCCAGCAGCCAATTACAGGGAGTGAGGTACGAGCAGTACTTC	CASSQLQGVRYEQYF
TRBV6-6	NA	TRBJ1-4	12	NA	TGTGCCAGTGGCGGACATAATGAAAAACTGTTTTTT	CASGGHNEKLFF
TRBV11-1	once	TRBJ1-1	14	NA	TGTGCCAGCAGCAATCAGGGGTTTAAAACTGAAGCTTTCTTT	CASSNQGFKTEAFF
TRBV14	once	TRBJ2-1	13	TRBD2	TGTGCCAGCAGCCGAGGACTAGCGAGTGAGCAGTTCTTC	CASSRGLASEQFF
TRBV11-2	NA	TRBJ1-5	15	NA	TGTGCCAGCAGCCTCACAGGGACGGTCAATCAGCCCCAGCATTTT	CASSLTGTVNQPQHF
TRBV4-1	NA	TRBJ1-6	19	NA	TGCGCCAGCAGCCAGAGGCCTCAAGAGGGGACTGGGCTGCAATCACCCCTCCACTTT	CASSQRPQEGTGLQSPLHF
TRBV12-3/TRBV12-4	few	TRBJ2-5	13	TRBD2	TGTGCCACCAGCGGGGACCCACAAGAGACCCAGTACTTC	CATSGDPQETQYF
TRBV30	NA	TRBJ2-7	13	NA	TGTGCCTGGCACCGTACCCCCTCCTACGAGCAGTACTTC	CAWHRTPSYEQYF
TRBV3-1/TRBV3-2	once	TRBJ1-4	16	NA	TGTGCCAGCAGCCAAGATTTCGGGCAGTTCAATGAAAAACTGTTTTTT	CASSQDFGQFNEKLFF
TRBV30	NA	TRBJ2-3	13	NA	TGTGCCTGGAGTCGTTCCAGGGGGAGGACGCAGTATTTT	CAWSRSRGRTQYF
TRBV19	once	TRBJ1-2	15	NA	TGTGCCAGTACCCCAGCACAGGGCCGGGGGTATGGCTACACCTTC	CASTPAQGRGYGYTF
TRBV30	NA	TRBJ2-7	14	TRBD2	TGTGCCTGCGGGACTAGCGGGGGCACCTACGAGCAGTACTTC	CACGTSGGTYEQYF
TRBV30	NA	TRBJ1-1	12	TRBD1	TGTGCCTGGATACAGGGGTTAACTGAAGCTTTCTTT	CAWIQGLTEAFF
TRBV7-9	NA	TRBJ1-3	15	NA	TGTGCCAGCAGCTCACAAGAACGCTCTGGAAACACCATATATTTT	CASSSQERSGNTIYF
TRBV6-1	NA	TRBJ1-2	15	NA	TGTGCCAGCAGTGAATCTGGGCGTTCTAACTATGGCTACACCTTC	CASSESGRSNYGYTF
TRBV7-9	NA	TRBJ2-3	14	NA	TGTGCCAGCAGCTTAGCGAGCGGCACAGATACGCAGTATTTT	CASSLASGTDTQYF
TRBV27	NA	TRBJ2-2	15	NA	TGTGCCAGCAGTTTGTCTACCAGGAACACCGGGGAGCTGTTTTTT	CASSLSTRNTGELFF
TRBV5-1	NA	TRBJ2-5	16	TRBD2	TGCGCCAGCAGCTTCCTAGGACTAGCGGGACAAGAGACCCAGTACTTC	CASSFLGLAGQETQYF
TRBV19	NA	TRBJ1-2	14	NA	TGTGCCAGTAGTGACGCCCTGGGAGGCTATGGCTACACCTTC	CASSDALGGYGYTF
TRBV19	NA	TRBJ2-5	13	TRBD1	TGTGCCAGTAGTCCGGGACAGTGGGAGACCCAGTACTTC	CASSPGQWETQYF
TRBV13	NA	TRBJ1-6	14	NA	TGTGCCAGCAGCTGGGGGATGGATAATTCACCCCTCCACTTT	CASSWGMDNSPLHF